The text below deals with one TCR beta chain. Its cognate antigen is unknown. These data originate in a study of T cell responses to AZD1222 COVID-19 vaccine. Study-wide findings and caveats: Spike-specific TCR breadth rose after two AZD1222 doses, and depth rose as well.

Only in-frame clones appear in the TCRdb table, and some are missing; sequencing was by immunoSEQ multiplex PCR. Among about 180,000 clones listed, just over 85% were seen once. Trimming removed 0 bases from V and 9 bases from J, with 15 bases in between. The CDR3 spans 16 residues. Germline lookup yields CDR1 MNHNY and CDR2 SVGAGI (reference sequence). Sequencing was performed on peripheral blood, taken on day 0 of AZD1222 vaccination. This chain links TRBV6-6 with TRBJ1-6; perhaps TRBD1 as D (5 bases). This receptor was identified in an adult in good health. The CDR3: CASSYSQQAVVSPLHF. The CDR3 region has the DNA TGTGCCAGCAGTTACTCACAACAGGCCGTGGTTTCACCCCTCCACTTT.